This TCR beta chain was obtained from a study of T cell responses to AZD1222 COVID-19 vaccine. Study findings and constraints: The study reported that nearly half of spike-specific TCRs target unmutated variant regions. The span of vaccine-associated CD4 TCRs extended across spike, with dominance at 160-218 and 743-854.

Regarding this clone: Its target is not known.

Libraries were prepared by immunoSEQ multiplex PCR; TCRdb keeps only in-frame clonotypes and omits some of them. The data show about 130,000 clones, more than 85% seen once. V lost 6 bases and J 1 base, leaving 9 bases between the germline ends. The germline gives CDR1 LGHNA, CDR2 YSLEER. The CDR3 has 13 residues. Sample: peripheral blood, taken on day 0 of AZD1222 vaccination. The receptor was derived from an adult in good health. The chain links TRBV4-3 to TRBJ1-2; D possibly corresponds to TRBD1 (6 bases). The CDR3 reads CASRDSLNYGYTF. CDR3 DNA: TGCGCCAGCAGGGACAGCCTTAACTATGGCTACACCTTC.